This passage covers 8 T cell receptor beta chains from one sample sequenced in a study of neurological immune-mediated disorders. TCRdb re-called the 5' RACE reads through MiXCR, storing one row per CDR3 protein. This table holds some 61,000 distinct CDR3 sequences, roughly 3.6% found once. Sequenced: PBMCs. The source of these receptors is a young man with multiple sclerosis.

This clonotype was picked up many times. This rearrangement joins TRBV5-1 to TRBJ2-5; D gene unclear. The CDR3 runs to 13 residues. The germline V gene has CDR1 SGHRS and CDR2 YFSETQ. With 0 bases removed from V and 0 bases from J, the gap between germline ends came to 3 bases. CDR3 coding DNA: TGCGCCAGCAGCTTGGGGTACCAAGAGACCCAGTACTTC. Protein: CASSLGYQETQYF. Full variable domain (remainder filled in from reference TRBV5-1 and TRBJ2-5): KAGVTQTPRYLIKTRGQQVTLSCSPISGHRSVSWYQQTPGQGLQFLFEYFSETQRNKGNFPGRFSGRQFSNSRSEMNVSTLELGDSALYLCASSLGYQETQYFGPGTRLLVL.

In its sample, this clonotype was seen many times. The chain uses TRBV29-1 and TRBJ1-5; possibly TRBD1 for D (5 bases). Germline-derived CDR1 and CDR2 are SQVTM and ANQGSEA. The length of the CDR3 is 13 residues. The V and J ends lost 5 bases and 5 bases respectively, with 13 bases between them. The CDR3 coding sequence is TGCAGCGTTAGTACTTCCAGGGATCAGCCCCAGCATTTT. It translates to CSVSTSRDQPQHF. Full variable domain (missing parts from reference TRBV29-1 and TRBJ1-5): SAVISQKPSRDICQRGTSLTIQCQVDSQVTMMFWYRQQPGQSLTLIATANQGSEATYESGFVIDKFPISRPNLTFSTLTVSNMSPEDSSIYLCSVSTSRDQPQHFGDGTRLSIL.

This clonotype was recorded at least ten times. The chain joins TRBV7-9 to TRBJ1-2, with unresolved D. The CDR3 is 15 amino acids. The ends were cut back, 1 base at V and 0 bases at J, with 9 bases in the middle. The germline V gene encodes CDR1 SEHNR and CDR2 FQNEAQ (reference sequence). The chain's CDR3 is CASSLGPAPNYGYTF. The CDR3 bases are TGTGCCAGCAGCTTAGGCCCAGCTCCTAACTATGGCTACACCTTC. Based on the CDR3 plus reference TRBV7-9 and TRBJ1-2, the full variable domain is DTGVSQNPRHKITKRGQNVTFRCDPISEHNRLYWYRQTLGQGPEFLTYFQNEAQLEKSRLLSDRFSAERPKGSFSTLEIQRTEQGDSAMYLCASSLGPAPNYGYTFGSGTRLTVV.

This clonotype was found many times. The rearrangement joins TRBV4-1 to TRBJ2-7, with a weak D call TRBD1 (6 bases). V lost 1 base and J lost 5, with 12 bases in between. The CDR3 consists of 14 residues. Germline lookup yields CDR1 MGHRA and CDR2 YSYEKL. This CDR3 reads CASSQGQGLDEQYF. The CDR3 DNA is TGCGCCAGCAGCCAAGGGCAGGGGTTGGACGAGCAGTACTTC.

This clonotype was observed a handful of times. This chain links TRBV7-9 with TRBJ2-1; D perhaps matches TRBD2 (6 bases). The V gene lost 0 bases and the J gene lost 9 bases, with 18 bases spanning the gap. The V gene's germline CDR1 is SEHNR and CDR2 FQNEAQ (reference sequence). The CDR3 extends over 16 amino acids. DNA for the CDR3: TGTGCCAGCAGCTTAGCAGAGGGGACTCTAGCTCCTGAGCAGTTCTTC. It encodes CASSLAEGTLAPEQFF.

This clonotype was observed a few times. Relative to the germline gene, one junction end is altered; a read error may explain this. The chain links TRBV4-1 to TRBJ1-5; the D is unclear. The CDR3 runs 15 residues. Germline V gene data show CDR1 as MGHRA and CDR2 as YSYEKL. The CDR3 sequence: CASSQDSGLGRPQNF. The CDR3 nucleotides read TGCGCCAGCAGCCAAGATAGTGGGCTGGGAAGGCCCCAGAATTTT.

In this sample, this clonotype turned up many times. The CDR3 reads CASSRIATGETQYF. CDR3 coding DNA: TGTGCCAGCAGCCGCATCGCCACGGGAGAGACCCAGTACTTC. The gene calls are TRBV7-9 and TRBJ2-5; D remains ambiguous. The ends were cut back, 5 bases at V and 4 bases at J, with 14 bases in the middle. The CDR3 spans 14 residues. Germline assignment: CDR1 SEHNR and CDR2 FQNEAQ (reference sequence).

This clonotype was counted ten times or more. CDR3 sequence (DNA): TGTGCCACCAGCAGGGATAAGGGGGTCAATCAGCCCCAGCATTTT. Protein sequence: CATSRDKGVNQPQHF. This chain links TRBV15 with TRBJ1-5, with D tentatively TRBD1 (6 bases). V gave up 3 bases and J gave up 3 bases, with 12 bases separating them. The CDR3 runs 15 residues. In germline, CDR1 is LNHNV, CDR2 YYDKDF (reference sequence).